This T cell receptor beta chain was recorded in a study of Graves' ophthalmopathy and Graves' hyperthyroidism. Amplifying from RNA transcripts, the study obtained TCR beta CDR3 regions. Scientists carried out first-round RT-PCR using HTBI primers and then a second-round multiplex PCR. TCRdb ran MiXCR on the multiplex PCR reads and lists one entry per CDR3 protein. The data show 350,000 to 400,000 distinct CDR3 sequences, 18% seen once. This clonotype was recorded at least ten times. Just one base apart from a much larger clone, this may be a read error. The germline V gene has CDR1 LNHDA and CDR2 SQIVND (reference sequence). This CDR3 contains 14 residues.

Input material: peripheral blood. The clonotype comes from a woman between 18 and 29 years old with Graves' ophthalmopathy. The rearrangement uses TRBV19 and TRBJ1-1; D is perhaps TRBD1 (6 bases). CDR3: CACSIWGAYTEAFF. The DNA of the CDR3 is TGTGCCTGTAGTATATGGGGGGCTTACACTGAAGCTTTCTTT.